Presented here are 8 T cell receptor beta chains from one specimen sequenced in a study of CD8+ T cells in alopecia areata. RNA, once extracted, was reverse transcribed into cDNA for use as the sequencing template. The protocol was immunoSEQ multiplex PCR, while the TCRdb copy is restricted to in-frame clones and leaves out a portion. Among 150,000 to 200,000 clones, over 55% were seen once, and the ten largest hold about 0.94%. The sample's treatment: oral pan-JAK inhibitor, 5-10 mg twice daily. The sequencing used CD4+ T cells sorted from blood, collected at week 24, from a patient treated with tofacitinib. The source of these receptors is a human donor with alopecia areata.

This chain joins TRBV10-3 and TRBJ2-1; 8 bases map to TRBD2. V lost 10 bases and J lost 9; bases outside the gene matches: 5. The CDR3 length is 11 residues. Germline assignment: CDR1 ENHRY and CDR2 SYGVKD. In DNA form, the CDR3 reads TGTGCCACCGCGGGGGGTATTGAGCAGTTCTTC. Translated: CATAGGIEQFF.

This chain joins TRBV11-2 and TRBJ1-5, with 7 bases aligning to TRBD1. The CDR3 runs 15 residues. Losses at the gene ends were 5 bases for V and 4 bases for J; bases not matched to a gene: 8. Germline lookup yields CDR1 SGHAT and CDR2 FQNNGV. The CDR3 region is CASSPDRDLNQPQHF. The CDR3 DNA follows: TGTGCCAGCAGCCCAGACAGGGACCTTAATCAGCCCCAGCATTTT.

This clone was seen a few times. This chain joins TRBV29-1 and TRBJ2-7; a possible D gene is TRBD1 (6 bases). The V gene's germline CDR1 is SQVTM and CDR2 ANQGSEA. The CDR3 is 13 residues long. Deletions cut 4 bases from V and 2 bases from J, with 12 bases between. CDR3 sequence reads: CSVVTGTTYEQYF. CDR3 DNA sequence: TGCAGCGTTGTTACAGGGACCACCTACGAGCAGTACTTC.

This chain uses TRBV2 with TRBJ2-3; D unclear. This CDR3 comprises 12 residues. The ends were cut back, 7 bases at V and 3 bases at J, with 8 bases in the middle. CDR1 and CDR2 from the germline V gene are SNHLY and FYNNEI. The CDR3 spells CASKAATDTQYF. The CDR3 DNA sequence: TGTGCCAGCAAAGCAGCAACAGATACGCAGTATTTT.

This chain joins TRBV29-1 and TRBJ2-1; 8 bases fit TRBD2. The germline gives CDR1 SQVTM, CDR2 ANQGSEA. V lost 3 bases to trimming and J lost 6 bases; unmatched junction nucleotides: 7. The CDR3 extends over 14 amino acids. CDR3 sequence reads: CSVEELADPNEQFF. DNA of the CDR3: TGCAGCGTTGAGGAACTAGCGGACCCCAATGAGCAGTTCTTC.

The chain links TRBV15 to TRBJ2-2; D is undetermined. Germline CDR1 reads LNHNV; CDR2 reads YYDKDF (reference sequence). The CDR3 sequence is 14 residues long. The V end lost 1 base, the J end lost 7 bases, and 10 bases lay between the germline ends. The CDR3, as DNA: TGTGCCACCAGCAGAGTCCAGGAAGGCGGGGAGCTGTTTTTT. Residues: CATSRVQEGGELFF.

The chain links TRBV4-3 to TRBJ1-6; D not resolved. V shed 3 bases and J shed 8 bases, with 17 bases lying between them. CDR3 length: 16 amino acids. CDR1 and CDR2 (germline): LGHNA, YSLEER. Here the CDR3 reads CASSQEHQRWYSPLHF. DNA for the CDR3: TGCGCCAGCAGCCAGGAACACCAGCGGTGGTATTCACCCCTCCACTTT.

This clone was counted at least ten times. J is TRBJ1-1 and V is TRBV19; D ambiguous. Germline loops: CDR1 LNHDA, CDR2 SQIVND (reference sequence). This CDR3 has 13 amino acids. Trimming removed 8 bases from V and 2 bases from J, with 12 bases in between. CDR3 sequence: CASSFQKNTEAFF. CDR3 nucleotides: TGTGCCAGTTCCTTCCAGAAAAACACTGAAGCTTTCTTT.